The 27 T cell receptor beta chains in this list originate from one sample, sequenced in a study of beta chain features in type 1 diabetes. General study findings and limits: Type 1 diabetes patients had moderately but significantly shorter TCRB CDR3s in all four CD4+ subsets.

No antigen has been assigned to these receptors. Expressed TCRB transcripts were sequenced, since all the RNA that had been isolated was reverse transcribed. Only in-frame clones appear in the TCRdb table, and some are missing; sequencing was by immunoSEQ multiplex PCR. The sample shows fewer than 400,000 clones, roughly 8.8% of them seen only once. The material sequenced was central memory CD4+ T cells from blood. The receptors were sampled from a man aged 25 to 40 with type 1 diabetes.

V usage is TRBV7-2 and J usage is TRBJ2-7; the D gene is possibly TRBD1 (7 bases). Germline V gives CDR1 SGHTA, CDR2 FQGNSA. With 5 bases removed from V and 0 bases from J, the gap between germline ends came to 14 bases. CDR3 length: 15 residues. The CDR3 DNA reads as TGTGCCAGCAGCGCGGGACAGTCCTCCTCCTACGAGCAGTACTTC. Its translation is CASSAGQSSSYEQYF.

This clone has only a few counts. The chain is built from TRBV6-6 and TRBJ1-6, with TRBD1 identical over 9 bases. The CDR3 is 14 residues long. V was pared by 6 bases and J by 9 bases, with 6 bases of the junction left unmatched. From germline, CDR1 is MNHNY and CDR2 SVGAGI (reference sequence). The CDR3 coding sequence is TGTGCCAGCAGCCTACAGGGGGCAGGTTCACCCCTCCACTTT. This gives the protein CASSLQGAGSPLHF.

This clone was observed a handful of times. The sample holds other DNA sequences that translate to the same CDR3. The rearrangement links TRBV6-5 to TRBJ1-5; 7 bases agree with TRBD1. CDR1 is MNHEY, CDR2 SVGAGI, per germline. The CDR3 totals 14 residues. After removal of 6 bases from V and 7 bases from J, the junction contained 9 bases not matched to a gene. CDR3 in DNA: TGTGCCAGCAGCCCATACAGGGGCGGACAGCCCCAGCATTTT. As protein: CASSPYRGGQPQHF.

The chain is built from TRBV4-1 and TRBJ1-2; no reliable D call. Trimming cost V 0 bases and J 5 bases, with 7 bases left between them. CDR1 and CDR2 from the germline V gene are MGHRA and YSYEKL. The CDR3 has 13 amino acids. For the CDR3, the DNA is TGCGCCAGCAGCCAAGAAACAGAGTATGGCTACACCTTC. The encoded protein is CASSQETEYGYTF.

This clone was recorded at least ten times. This chain links TRBV7-2 with TRBJ2-7; 8 bases fit TRBD2. Germline V gene sequence: CDR1 SGHTA, CDR2 FQGNSA. V gave up 5 bases and J gave up 3 bases; unmatched junction bases: 9. This CDR3 is 15 amino acids long. CDR3 nucleotide sequence: TGTGCCAGCAGCCTGGGACTAGGGGATCTCTACGAGCAGTACTTC. The encoded protein is CASSLGLGDLYEQYF.

This clone showed up many times. This chain connects TRBV4-3 to TRBJ2-7; possible D gene TRBD1, 6 bases. This CDR3 has 16 residues. Deletions cut 0 bases from V and 3 bases from J, with 15 bases between. Germline CDR1 LGHNA, CDR2 YSLEER. The CDR3: CASSQDVGLGGYEQYF. The CDR3 nucleotides are TGCGCCAGCAGCCAAGATGTGGGGCTAGGGGGCTACGAGCAGTACTTC.

CDR3 in amino acids: CASSLFVGAETQYF. The CDR3 DNA follows: TGCGCCAGCAGCTTGTTTGTGGGGGCAGAGACCCAGTACTTC. The chain carries TRBV5-1 and TRBJ2-5; TRBD1 might be the D (6 bases). Germline V lookup: CDR1 SGHRS, CDR2 YFSETQ. V gave up 1 base and J gave up 4 bases, with 11 bases separating them. This CDR3 is built from 14 residues. Complete variable domain (other parts from reference TRBV5-1 and TRBJ2-5): KAGVTQTPRYLIKTRGQQVTLSCSPISGHRSVSWYQQTPGQGLQFLFEYFSETQRNKGNFPGRFSGRQFSNSRSEMNVSTLELGDSALYLCASSLFVGAETQYFGPGTRLLVL.

V gene TRBV4-3 combines with J gene TRBJ1-1; maybe TRBD1 (5 bases). This CDR3 spans 15 amino acids. With 4 bases removed from V and 5 bases from J, the gap between germline ends came to 17 bases. Germline assignment: CDR1 LGHNA and CDR2 YSLEER. The CDR3 is CASSLEGEGRTEAFF. The CDR3 bases are TGCGCCAGCAGCCTTGAAGGGGAGGGGAGGACTGAAGCTTTCTTT.

The chain has TRBV6-5 and TRBJ1-6; no clear D. With 0 bases removed from V and 9 bases from J, the gap between germline ends came to 15 bases. Germline lookup yields CDR1 MNHEY and CDR2 SVGAGI. The CDR3 has 16 residues. The DNA of the CDR3 is TGTGCCAGCAGTTACTCGAAATCTAGGGAGAGTTCACCCCTCCACTTT. This sequence encodes CASSYSKSRESSPLHF.

In its sample, this clone was seen a few times. Within the sample, other DNA sequences also encode this same CDR3. DNA for the CDR3: TGCGCCAGCAGCCAAGATTTACGCGGCACTGAAGCTTTCTTT. Translation gives CASSQDLRGTEAFF. The chain uses TRBV4-1 and TRBJ1-1, with unresolved D. Germline-derived CDR1 and CDR2 are MGHRA and YSYEKL. The CDR3 is 14 residues long. V was shortened by 0 bases and J by 4 bases, with 9 bases between the two germline ends.

As for this clone: A read error may produce the germline difference seen at one junction end. The chain recombines TRBV7-9 with TRBJ2-3; the match to TRBD2 covers 10 bases. The V gene's germline CDR1 is SEHNR and CDR2 FQNEAQ (reference sequence). This CDR3 region has 13 residues. CDR3 amino acids: CASSLAGEDTQYF. The CDR3 nucleotides are TGTGCCAGCAGCCTAGCGGGGGAAGATACGCAGTATTTT.

This clone turned up a few times. This rearrangement joins TRBV5-6 to TRBJ2-7; 7 nucleotides agree with TRBD1. Looked up from germline, CDR1 is SGHDT and CDR2 is YYEEEE. The CDR3 totals 15 residues. The junction had 10 bases not matched to a gene; V was cut back by 5 bases and J by 2 bases. This CDR3 is CASRYRDSGAYEQYF. CDR3 DNA: TGTGCCAGCAGGTACCGGGACAGCGGCGCCTACGAGCAGTACTTC.

The J gene is TRBJ1-1, the V gene TRBV5-1, with 9 nucleotides matching TRBD1. The germline gives CDR1 SGHRS, CDR2 YFSETQ. V trimming: 4 bases; J trimming: 4 bases; junction bases outside the gene matches: 11. The CDR3 contains 16 residues. In DNA form, the CDR3 reads TGCGCCAGCAGCCTAACAGGGGGCGCGGGTGGCACTGAAGCTTTCTTT. Protein product: CASSLTGGAGGTEAFF.

The rearrangement links TRBV7-9 to TRBJ2-1; D assignment may be TRBD1 or TRBD2 (5 bases each). CDR1 and CDR2 from the germline V gene are SEHNR and FQNEAQ (reference sequence). The length of the CDR3 is 16 residues. Trimming took 5 bases from V and 0 from J, leaving 14 bases between them. This CDR3 is CASSPDGAYSYNEQFF. Here the CDR3 DNA reads TGTGCCAGCAGCCCCGACGGGGCATACTCCTACAATGAGCAGTTCTTC.

This rearrangement joins TRBV9 to TRBJ2-5; TRBD1 agrees at 7 bases. This CDR3 comprises 13 residues. With V trimmed by 2 bases and J by 3 bases, 1 base remained unmatched. Germline CDR1 SGDLS, CDR2 YYNGEE. The CDR3 is CASSVTGEETQYF. The CDR3 bases are TGTGCCAGCAGCGTCACAGGGGAAGAGACCCAGTACTTC.

This clone was found many times. The chain is built from TRBV5-6 and TRBJ2-5; D remains unclear. Between the trimmed V and J ends, which lost 4 bases and 1 base, there was a span of 5 bases. The CDR3 length is 12 residues. Germline CDR1 reads SGHDT; CDR2 reads YYEEEE. The CDR3 region is CASSGIQETQYF. The DNA of the CDR3 is TGTGCCAGCAGCGGGATCCAAGAGACCCAGTACTTC. The complete variable domain, with remaining parts taken from reference TRBV5-6 and TRBJ2-5, reads DAGVTQSPTHLIKTRGQQVTLRCSPKSGHDTVSWYQQALGQGPQFIFQYYEEEERQRGNFPDRFSGHQFPNYSSELNVNALLLGDSALYLCASSGIQETQYFGPGTRLLVL.

The table lists this clone with a few counts. J is TRBJ1-2 and V is TRBV7-2; D remains unclear. The germline V gene has CDR1 SGHTA and CDR2 FQGNSA. V dropped 2 bases and J dropped 2 bases, with 9 bases sitting between them. CDR3 length equals 14 residues. The CDR3 DNA sequence: TGTGCCAGCAGCTTAACGTCGGGGAACTATGGCTACACCTTC. It encodes CASSLTSGNYGYTF.

This clone was found a few times. The chain combines TRBV7-8 with TRBJ2-1; 9 bases agree with TRBD2. The CDR3 consists of 17 residues. The ends lost 0 bases at V and 2 bases at J; junction bases unmatched: 5. Germline lookup yields CDR1 SGHVS and CDR2 FQNEAQ. CDR3 bases: TGTGCCAGCAGCTTAGCGGCACGCGGGGGGGCCTACAATGAGCAGTTCTTC. Translated: CASSLAARGGAYNEQFF. The full variable domain, rest sourced from reference TRBV7-8 and TRBJ2-1, is GAGVSQSPRYKVAKRGQDVALRCDPISGHVSLFWYQQALGQGPEFLTYFQNEAQLDKSGLPSDRFFAERPEGSVSTLKIQRTQQEDSAVYLCASSLAARGGAYNEQFFGPGTRLTVL.

This clone was seen a few times. This rearrangement joins TRBV20-1 to TRBJ2-7; the D is unclear. Germline V gene sequence: CDR1 DFQATT, CDR2 SNEGSKA (reference sequence). Between the trimmed V and J ends, which lost 2 bases and 3 bases, there was a span of 5 bases. This CDR3 region has 11 residues. The CDR3 DNA is TGCAGTGCTAGATCGTACTACGAGCAGTACTTC. Translation gives CSARSYYEQYF.

This clone came up a few times. DNA for the CDR3: TGCGCCAGCAGCCAAGGAGGCGGCTACTTCTACAATGAGCAGTTCTTC. Translated: CASSQGGGYFYNEQFF. The chain couples TRBV4-3 to TRBJ2-1, with D hard to call. Trimming took off 1 base at V and 3 bases at J, with 13 bases between the two ends. The CDR3 sequence is 16 residues long. Germline V gene sequence: CDR1 LGHNA, CDR2 YSLEER.

This clone was recorded a few times. The chain couples TRBV28 to TRBJ1-1; no clear D gene. Per germline, CDR1 MDHEN and CDR2 SYDVKM. Trimming stripped 3 bases from V and 3 bases from J, with 5 bases between. The CDR3 runs 12 residues. The DNA for the CDR3 is TGTGCCAGCAGTTTGATGGACACTGAAGCTTTCTTT. Its translation is CASSLMDTEAFF.

In this sample, this clone turned up a few times. The rearrangement links TRBV7-9 to TRBJ2-5, with D unclear. Looked up from germline, CDR1 is SEHNR and CDR2 is FQNEAQ (reference sequence). The CDR3 loop spans 13 amino acids. V was clipped by 6 bases and J by 7 bases, with 15 bases between them. This CDR3 is CASRPLGVVTQYF. The CDR3 bases are TGTGCCAGCAGGCCTCTCGGAGTAGTGACCCAGTACTTC.

The gene calls are TRBV7-2 and TRBJ2-6; D is perhaps TRBD2 (7 bases). The V end was cut by 5 bases, the J end by 2 bases, with 13 bases between. The CDR3 consists of 16 residues. Germline loops: CDR1 SGHTA, CDR2 FQGNSA. CDR3 loop: CASSRWEGAGANVLTF. CDR3 coding DNA: TGTGCCAGCAGCCGCTGGGAGGGGGCTGGGGCCAACGTCCTGACTTTC. Drawing the rest from reference TRBV7-2 and TRBJ2-6, the complete variable domain is GAGVSQSPSNKVTEKGKDVELRCDPISGHTALYWYRQSLGQGLEFLIYFQGNSAPDKSGLPSDRFSAERTGGSVSTLTIQRTQQEDSAVYLCASSRWEGAGANVLTFGAGSRLTVL.

This clone was counted a few times. V gene TRBV6-5 combines with J gene TRBJ1-1; a possible D gene is TRBD1 (5 bases). Germline CDR1 MNHEY, CDR2 SVGAGI. Trimming took 2 bases from V and 2 from J, leaving 9 bases between them. The CDR3 is made up of 14 amino acids. In DNA form, the CDR3 reads TGTGCCAGCAGTTACAGGGACTTTAACACTGAAGCTTTCTTT. This gives the protein CASSYRDFNTEAFF.

The rearrangement links TRBV7-9 to TRBJ2-3; the match to TRBD2 covers 13 bases. Germline lookup yields CDR1 SEHNR and CDR2 FQNEAQ (reference sequence). V gave up 2 bases and J gave up 2 bases; unmatched junction bases: 4. This CDR3 has 17 amino acids. The CDR3 is CASSLTGLAGYTDTQYF. As DNA, the CDR3 is TGTGCCAGCAGCTTAACGGGACTAGCGGGGTACACAGATACGCAGTATTTT.

This clone has just a few counts. The chain carries TRBV4-3 and TRBJ2-7; 7 bases fit TRBD1. Germline CDR1 reads LGHNA; CDR2 reads YSLEER. This CDR3 is 16 amino acids long. With 0 bases clipped from V and 0 bases from J, the junction kept 5 bases outside the gene matches. The CDR3 nucleotides read TGCGCCAGCAGCCAAGATCCGGGACAGCCCTCCTACGAGCAGTACTTC. Its protein is CASSQDPGQPSYEQYF.

The chain carries TRBV7-9 and TRBJ2-7; the match to TRBD2 covers 7 bases. The V segment lost 6 bases and the J segment 0 bases; nucleotides outside the gene matches: 8. The germline V gene has CDR1 SEHNR and CDR2 FQNEAQ (reference sequence). The CDR3 is made up of 15 amino acids. CDR3 region: CASSQASGVSYEQYF. As DNA, the CDR3 is TGTGCCAGCAGTCAAGCTAGCGGAGTCTCCTACGAGCAGTACTTC.